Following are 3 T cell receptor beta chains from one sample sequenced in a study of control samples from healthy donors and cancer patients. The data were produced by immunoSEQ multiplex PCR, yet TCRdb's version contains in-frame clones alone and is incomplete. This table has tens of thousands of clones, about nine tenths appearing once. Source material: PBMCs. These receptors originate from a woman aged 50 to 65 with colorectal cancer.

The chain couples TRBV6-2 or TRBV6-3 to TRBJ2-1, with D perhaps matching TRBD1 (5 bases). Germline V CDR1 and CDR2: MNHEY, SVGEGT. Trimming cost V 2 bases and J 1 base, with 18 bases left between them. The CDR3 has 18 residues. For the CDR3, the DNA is TGTGCCAGCAGTTACCAGGGATGGAAAAAAAGGTCCTACAATGAGCAGTTCTTC. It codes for CASSYQGWKKRSYNEQFF.

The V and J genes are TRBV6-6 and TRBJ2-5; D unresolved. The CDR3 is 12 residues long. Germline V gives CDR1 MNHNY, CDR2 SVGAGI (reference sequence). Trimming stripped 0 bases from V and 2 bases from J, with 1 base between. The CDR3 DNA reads TGTGCCAGCAGTTACTCGCAAGAGACCCAGTACTTC. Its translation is CASSYSQETQYF.

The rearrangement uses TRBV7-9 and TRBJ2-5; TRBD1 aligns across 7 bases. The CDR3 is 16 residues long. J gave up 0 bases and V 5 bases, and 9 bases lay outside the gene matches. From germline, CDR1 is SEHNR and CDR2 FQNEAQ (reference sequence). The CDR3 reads CASSKTGTEYQETQYF. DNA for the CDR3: TGTGCCAGCAGCAAGACAGGGACAGAGTACCAAGAGACCCAGTACTTC.